What follows are 19 T cell receptor beta chains derived from one specimen sequenced in a study of blood T cell repertoires in COVID-19. TCRdb's table, derived via immunoSEQ multiplex PCR, lists solely in-frame clones and lacks some. The sample holds about 350,000 clones, more than 75% seen once. What was sequenced was peripheral blood. These receptors all come from a woman younger than 30 who had recovered from COVID-19.

This chain uses TRBV7-2 with TRBJ2-1; tentatively, D is TRBD1 (6 bases). Germline V gives CDR1 SGHTA, CDR2 FQGNSA. There are 15 residues in the CDR3. V was cut by 0 bases and J by 8 bases, with 14 bases left in between. The CDR3 here is CASSLAASRGYEQFF. CDR3 DNA sequence: TGTGCCAGCAGCTTAGCAGCTAGCAGGGGTTATGAGCAGTTCTTC.

This rearrangement joins TRBV7-2 to TRBJ2-5; D remains unclear. The CDR3 runs 13 residues. V was clipped by 2 bases and J by 0 bases, with 4 bases between them. The germline gives CDR1 SGHTA, CDR2 FQGNSA. The CDR3 coding sequence is TGTGCCAGCAGCTTACCATACCAAGAGACCCAGTACTTC. This codes for CASSLPYQETQYF.

This chain joins TRBV3-1 (or the pseudogene TRBV3-2) and TRBJ2-3; tentative D call: TRBD2 (6 bases). V lost 1 base and J lost 2, with 13 bases in between. The CDR3 consists of 16 residues. Germline V gene data show CDR1 as LGHDT and CDR2 as YNNKEL (reference sequence). The CDR3 protein is CASSQASGLYTDTQYF. The CDR3 region has the DNA TGTGCCAGCAGCCAAGCCTCGGGACTCTACACAGATACGCAGTATTTT.

The chain uses TRBV27 and TRBJ2-1, with TRBD2 matching over 9 bases. There are 17 residues in the CDR3. The ends lost 1 base at V and 7 bases at J; junction bases unmatched: 11. Germline V gene sequence: CDR1 MNHEY, CDR2 SMNVEV (reference sequence). CDR3 protein: CASSLYPSGTPRNEQFF. The CDR3 DNA sequence: TGTGCCAGCAGTTTATACCCTAGCGGGACACCGCGGAATGAGCAGTTCTTC.

The chain recombines TRBV5-1 with TRBJ2-3, with D tentatively TRBD1 (6 bases). Trimming cost V 5 bases and J 2 bases, with 12 bases left between them. Germline CDR1 reads SGHRS; CDR2 reads YFSETQ. CDR3 length equals 14 residues. For the CDR3, the DNA is TGCGCCAGCAGGAGACAGGACAACACAGATACGCAGTATTTT. It translates to CASRRQDNTDTQYF.

J is TRBJ1-1 and V is TRBV5-1, with D perhaps matching TRBD1 (5 bases). The CDR3 runs 15 residues. Between the trimmed V and J ends, which lost 6 bases and 6 bases, there was a span of 21 bases. Per germline, CDR1 SGHRS and CDR2 YFSETQ. The CDR3 sequence: CASKASWGVTSEAFF. In DNA form, the CDR3 reads TGCGCCAGCAAAGCTTCGTGGGGCGTTACGTCTGAAGCTTTCTTT.

This clone was detected a few times. This sequence joins TRBV2 and TRBJ2-1, with D hard to call. The V gene's germline CDR1 is SNHLY and CDR2 FYNNEI. V lost 2 bases to trimming and J lost 8 bases, with 7 bases between them. This CDR3 contains 12 residues. The CDR3 DNA reads TGTGCCAGCAGTGAATCCACTCATGAGCAGTTCTTC. Residues: CASSESTHEQFF.

In DNA, the CDR3 is TGTGCCTGGGCCCCCGGGGGACGAGATTATTCACCCCTCCACTTT. Translating gives CAWAPGGRDYSPLHF. The chain uses TRBV30 and TRBJ1-6; tentative D call: TRBD1 (5 bases). CDR1 is GTSNPN and CDR2 is SVGIG in the germline V gene (reference sequence). Trimming left V 5 bases short and J 8 bases short, with 19 bases between. The CDR3 sequence is 15 residues long.

The chain carries TRBV27 and TRBJ1-5; perhaps TRBD1 as D (6 bases). The CDR3 spans 16 residues. V lost 3 bases and J 4 bases, leaving 16 bases between the germline ends. The V gene's germline CDR1 is MNHEY and CDR2 SMNVEV (reference sequence). The CDR3 here is CASSLVQGGRNQPQHF. CDR3 sequence (DNA): TGTGCCAGCAGTTTGGTACAGGGCGGCCGGAATCAGCCCCAGCATTTT.

V is TRBV19 and J is TRBJ1-2; D may be TRBD1 (6 bases). Trimming removed 1 base at V and 5 bases at J, with 14 bases between. There are 15 residues in the CDR3. Germline-derived CDR1 and CDR2 are LNHDA and SQIVND (reference sequence). The CDR3 sequence is CASSIAGGTGYGYTF. CDR3 DNA: TGTGCCAGTAGTATAGCTGGGGGCACAGGATATGGCTACACCTTC.

The chain recombines TRBV5-4 with TRBJ2-1; 8 positions match TRBD2. There are 15 residues in the CDR3. Germline trimming cut 4 bases from V and 4 bases from J; bases unmatched to any gene: 7. Germline V gives CDR1 SGHNT, CDR2 YYREEE (reference sequence). CDR3 bases: TGTGCCAGCAGCAGAACTAGCGGAGCGTACAATGAGCAGTTCTTC. As protein: CASSRTSGAYNEQFF. The variable domain in full, completed from reference TRBV5-4 and TRBJ2-1, reads ETGVTQSPTHLIKTRGQQVTLRCSSQSGHNTVSWYQQALGQGPQFIFQYYREEENGRGNFPPRFSGLQFPNYSSELNVNALELDDSALYLCASSRTSGAYNEQFFGPGTRLTVL.

This rearrangement joins TRBV18 to TRBJ1-2; a weak D match, TRBD1 (6 bases). There are 15 residues in the CDR3. Germline V gene data show CDR1 as KGHSH and CDR2 as LQKENI. Trimming removed 1 base at V and 3 bases at J, with 12 bases between. This CDR3 reads CASSPRKGVDYGYTF. The CDR3, as DNA: TGTGCCAGCTCACCACGGAAGGGGGTCGACTATGGCTACACCTTC. Variable domain in full (rest from reference TRBV18 and TRBJ1-2): NAGVMQNPRHLVRRRGQEARLRCSPMKGHSHVYWYRQLPEEGLKFMVYLQKENIIDESGMPKERFSAEFPKEGPSILRIQQVVRGDSAAYFCASSPRKGVDYGYTFGSGTRLTVV.

The V and J genes are TRBV19 and TRBJ2-5; possible D gene TRBD2, 6 bases. CDR3 size: 15 residues. Trimming took off 3 bases at V and 2 bases at J, with 13 bases between the two ends. Per germline, CDR1 LNHDA and CDR2 SQIVND (reference sequence). CDR3 loop: CASSISGTSQETQYF. DNA for the CDR3: TGTGCCAGTAGTATCTCCGGGACTTCACAAGAGACCCAGTACTTC.

This clone was recorded once. V is TRBV6-5 and J is TRBJ2-3; TRBD2 aligns across 9 bases. There are 14 residues in the CDR3. J lost 4 bases, V lost 7 bases, and 6 bases had no gene match. Germline CDR1 is MNHEY and CDR2 is SVGAGI. CDR3 sequence reads: CASTSGIRADTQYF. CDR3 bases: TGTGCCAGCACTAGCGGGATTCGAGCAGATACGCAGTATTTT.

This clone was counted a single time. V is TRBV6-4 and J is TRBJ2-1; possible D gene TRBD2, 5 bases. Germline V gene lookup returns CDR1 MRHNA and CDR2 SNTAGT. Trimming cost V 6 bases and J 0 bases, with 18 bases left between them. This CDR3 has 17 residues. This chain's CDR3 is CASRREESGSSYNEQFF. CDR3 nucleotides: TGTGCCAGCAGGAGGGAAGAGAGCGGCAGCTCCTACAATGAGCAGTTCTTC.

V usage is TRBV13 and J usage is TRBJ1-2; 8 positions agree with TRBD1. Germline V gene sequence: CDR1 PRHDT, CDR2 FYEKMQ (reference sequence). V lost 3 bases to trimming and J lost 0 bases; unmatched junction nucleotides: 6. The CDR3 covers 16 residues. The DNA of the CDR3 is TGTGCCAGCAGCTTTAACTTACAGGGGGCTAACTATGGCTACACCTTC. This codes for CASSFNLQGANYGYTF.

The count of this clone is one. The chain links TRBV10-1 to TRBJ2-3; D is uncertain. The length of the CDR3 is 13 residues. Trimming pared 2 bases from V and 6 bases from J, leaving 9 bases between. Germline CDR1 reads WNHNN; CDR2 reads SYGVQD (reference sequence). The CDR3 sequence: CASSEGSTDTQYF. CDR3 in DNA: TGCGCCAGCAGTGAGGGTAGTACCGATACGCAGTATTTT.

The rearrangement uses TRBV4-1 and TRBJ2-7; TRBD1 agrees at 9 bases. The CDR3 spans 13 residues. Germline loops: CDR1 MGHRA, CDR2 YSYEKL. V was pared by 3 bases and J by 7 bases, with 4 bases of the junction left unmatched. The CDR3 region is CASSQGQGGEQYV. The CDR3 DNA reads TGCGCCAGCAGCCAGGGACAGGGCGGTGAGCAGTACGTC.

J is TRBJ1-4 and V is TRBV7-9, with D hard to call. CDR3 size: 15 residues. V lost 5 bases and J 4 bases, leaving 14 bases between the germline ends. Germline-derived CDR1 and CDR2 are SEHNR and FQNEAQ (reference sequence). CDR3 protein: CASSPPDGLNEKLFF. Written as DNA, the CDR3 is TGTGCCAGCAGCCCCCCGGACGGACTTAATGAAAAACTGTTTTTT.